This T cell receptor (beta chain) stems from a study of T cell changes during pregnancy in multiple sclerosis. TCRdb's copy holds only in-frame clones and misses some; the assay was immunoSEQ multiplex PCR. This sample has some 74,000 clones; over 80% occur once, and the top ten carry about 2%. V was trimmed by 3 bases and J by 0 bases, leaving 9 bases between them. The CDR3 is made up of 15 amino acids. Germline CDR1 is MDHEN and CDR2 is SYDVKM. The material sequenced was peripheral blood, taken before pregnancy. The receptor comes from a female donor with multiple sclerosis, enrolled in a pregnancy study. The V and J genes are TRBV28 and TRBJ2-1; no clear D. CDR3 residues: CASSFSVSSYNEQFF. Written as DNA, the CDR3 is TGTGCCAGCAGTTTTTCGGTGAGCTCCTACAATGAGCAGTTCTTC.